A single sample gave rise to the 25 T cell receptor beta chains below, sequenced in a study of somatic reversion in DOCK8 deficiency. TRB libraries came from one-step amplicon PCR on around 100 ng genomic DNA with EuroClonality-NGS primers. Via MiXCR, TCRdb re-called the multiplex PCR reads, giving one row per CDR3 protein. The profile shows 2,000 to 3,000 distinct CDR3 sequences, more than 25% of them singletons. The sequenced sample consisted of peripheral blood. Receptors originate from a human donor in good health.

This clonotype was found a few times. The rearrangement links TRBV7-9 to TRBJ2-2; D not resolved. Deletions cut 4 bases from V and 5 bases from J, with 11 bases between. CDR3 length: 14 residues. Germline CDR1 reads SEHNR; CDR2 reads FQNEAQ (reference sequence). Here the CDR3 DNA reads TGTGCCAGCAGCTCGCCAGCCCTGACCGGGGAGCTGTTTTTT. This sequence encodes CASSSPALTGELFF.

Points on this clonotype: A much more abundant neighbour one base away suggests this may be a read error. In DNA, the CDR3 is TGTGCCAGTAGTTCGGACGGGGTATTCAAGACCCAGTACTTC. This encodes CASSSDGVFKTQYF. The chain employs TRBV19 and TRBJ2-5; the D gene is possibly TRBD2 (5 bases). V lost 5 bases and J lost 6, with 16 bases in between. The germline gives CDR1 LNHDA, CDR2 SQIVND (reference sequence). The CDR3 loop spans 14 amino acids.

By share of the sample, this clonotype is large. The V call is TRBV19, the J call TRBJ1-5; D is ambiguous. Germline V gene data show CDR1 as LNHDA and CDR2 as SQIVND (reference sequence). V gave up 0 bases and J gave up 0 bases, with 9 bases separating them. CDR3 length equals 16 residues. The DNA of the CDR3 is TGTGCCAGTAGTATAGATCGCGGATATAGCAATCAGCCCCAGCATTTT. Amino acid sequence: CASSIDRGYSNQPQHF.

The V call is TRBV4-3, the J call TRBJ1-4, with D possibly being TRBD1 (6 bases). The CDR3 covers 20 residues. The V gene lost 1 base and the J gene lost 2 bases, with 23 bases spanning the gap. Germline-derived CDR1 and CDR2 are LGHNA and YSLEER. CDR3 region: CASSQGALQGGVRTNEKLFF. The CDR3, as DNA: TGCGCCAGCAGCCAAGGGGCTCTACAGGGAGGAGTTCGTACTAATGAAAAACTGTTTTTT.

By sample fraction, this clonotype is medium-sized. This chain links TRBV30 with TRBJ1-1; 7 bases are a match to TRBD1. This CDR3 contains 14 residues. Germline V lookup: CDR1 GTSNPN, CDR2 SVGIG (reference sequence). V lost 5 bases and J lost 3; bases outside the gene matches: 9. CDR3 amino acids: CAWGDRVLYTEAFF. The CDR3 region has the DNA TGTGCCTGGGGAGACAGGGTATTATACACTGAAGCTTTCTTT.

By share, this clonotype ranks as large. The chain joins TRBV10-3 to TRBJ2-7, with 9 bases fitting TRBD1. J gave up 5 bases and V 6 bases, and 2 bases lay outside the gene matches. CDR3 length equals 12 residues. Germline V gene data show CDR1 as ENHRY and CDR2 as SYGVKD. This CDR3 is CAISRDRDEQYF. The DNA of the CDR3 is TGTGCCATCAGCAGGGACAGGGACGAGCAGTACTTC.

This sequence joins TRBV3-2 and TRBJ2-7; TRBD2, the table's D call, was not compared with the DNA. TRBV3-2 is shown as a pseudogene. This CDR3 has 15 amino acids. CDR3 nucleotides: TGTGCCAGCAGGCGAAATAGGGCACTTATCTACGAGCAGTACTTC. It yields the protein CASRRNRALIYEQYF.

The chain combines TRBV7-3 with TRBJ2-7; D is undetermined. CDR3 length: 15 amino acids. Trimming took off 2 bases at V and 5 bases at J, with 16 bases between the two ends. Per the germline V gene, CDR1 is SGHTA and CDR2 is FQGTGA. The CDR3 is CASSLAGHARDEQYF. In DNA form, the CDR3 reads TGTGCCAGCAGCTTAGCTGGTCACGCAAGGGACGAGCAGTACTTC.

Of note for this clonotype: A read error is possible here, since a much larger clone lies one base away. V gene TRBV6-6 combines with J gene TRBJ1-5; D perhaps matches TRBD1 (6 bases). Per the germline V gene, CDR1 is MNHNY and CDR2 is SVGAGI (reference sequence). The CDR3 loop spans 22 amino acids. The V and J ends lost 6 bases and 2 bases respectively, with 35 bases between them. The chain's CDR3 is CASRRDGLARQRAGDGNQPQHF. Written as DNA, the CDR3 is TGTGCCAGCAGGAGGGATGGACTAGCGAGACAGAGGGCAGGGGATGGCAATCAGCCCCAGCATTTT.

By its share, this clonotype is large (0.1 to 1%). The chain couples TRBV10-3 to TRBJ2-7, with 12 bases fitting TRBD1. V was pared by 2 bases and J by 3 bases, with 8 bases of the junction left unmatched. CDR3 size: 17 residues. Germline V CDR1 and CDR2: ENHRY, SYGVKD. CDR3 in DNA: TGTGCCATCAGTGAGAGGAGTGGGGACAGGGGGCTCTACGAGCAGTACTTC. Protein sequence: CAISERSGDRGLYEQYF.

The CDR3 region has the DNA TGTGCCAGCAGTGAAGGGATCTACTCTGGAAACACCATATATTTT. It codes for CASSEGIYSGNTIYF. The chain has TRBV6-1 and TRBJ1-3; D is uncertain. The V gene's germline CDR1 is MNHNS and CDR2 SASEGT. V lost 1 base, J lost 0 bases, and 7 bases lay in between. The CDR3 has 15 amino acids.

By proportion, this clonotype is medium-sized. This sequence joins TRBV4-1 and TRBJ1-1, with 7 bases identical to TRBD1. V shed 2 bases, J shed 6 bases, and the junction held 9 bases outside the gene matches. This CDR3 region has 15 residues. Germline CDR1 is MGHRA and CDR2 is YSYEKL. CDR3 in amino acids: CASSQLKGAAAEAFF. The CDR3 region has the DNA TGCGCCAGCAGCCAACTCAAGGGGGCCGCGGCTGAAGCTTTCTTT.

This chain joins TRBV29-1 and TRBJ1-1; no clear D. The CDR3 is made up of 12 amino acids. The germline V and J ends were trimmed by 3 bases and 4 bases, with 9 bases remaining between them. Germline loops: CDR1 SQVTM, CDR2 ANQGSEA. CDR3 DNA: TGCAGCGTTGAGGGGTGGGGCACTGAAGCTTTCTTT. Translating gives CSVEGWGTEAFF.

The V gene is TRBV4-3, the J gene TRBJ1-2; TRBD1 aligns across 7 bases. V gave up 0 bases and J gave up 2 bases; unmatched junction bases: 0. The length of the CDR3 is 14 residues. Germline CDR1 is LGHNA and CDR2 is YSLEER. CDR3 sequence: CASSQDRGNYGYTF. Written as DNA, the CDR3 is TGCGCCAGCAGCCAAGACAGGGGGAACTATGGCTACACCTTC.

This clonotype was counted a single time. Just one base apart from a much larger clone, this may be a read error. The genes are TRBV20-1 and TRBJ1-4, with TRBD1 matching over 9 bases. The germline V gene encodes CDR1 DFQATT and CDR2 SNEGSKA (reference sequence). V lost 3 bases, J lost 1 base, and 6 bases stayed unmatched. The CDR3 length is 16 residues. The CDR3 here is CSASDRTGVTNEKLFF. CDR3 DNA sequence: TGCAGTGCTAGTGATAGGACAGGGGTAACTAATGAAAAACTGTTTTTT.

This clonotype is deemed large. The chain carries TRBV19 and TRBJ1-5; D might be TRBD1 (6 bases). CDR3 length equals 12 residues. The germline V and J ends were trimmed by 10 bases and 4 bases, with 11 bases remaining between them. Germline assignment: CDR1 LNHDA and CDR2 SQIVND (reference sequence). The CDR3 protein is CATSGENQPQHF. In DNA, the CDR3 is TGTGCCACCTCAGGGGAGAATCAGCCCCAGCATTTT.

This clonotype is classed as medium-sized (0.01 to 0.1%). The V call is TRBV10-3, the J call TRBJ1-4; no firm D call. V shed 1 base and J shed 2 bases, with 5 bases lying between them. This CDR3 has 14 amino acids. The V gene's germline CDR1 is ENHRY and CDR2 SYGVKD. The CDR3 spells CAISELWTNEKLFF. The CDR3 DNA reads TGTGCCATCAGTGAGTTGTGGACTAATGAAAAACTGTTTTTT.

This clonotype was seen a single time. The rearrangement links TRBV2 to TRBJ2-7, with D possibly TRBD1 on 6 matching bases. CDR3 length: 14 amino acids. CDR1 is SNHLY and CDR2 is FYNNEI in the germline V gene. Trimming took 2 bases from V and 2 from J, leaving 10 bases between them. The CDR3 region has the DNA TGTGCCAGCAGTGAAACTAGGGGGACCTACGAGCAGTACTTC. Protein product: CASSETRGTYEQYF. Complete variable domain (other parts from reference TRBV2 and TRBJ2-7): EPEVTQTPSHQVTQMGQEVILRCVPISNHLYFYWYRQILGQKVEFLVSFYNNEISEKSEIFDDQFSVERPDGSNFTLKIRSTKLEDSAMYFCASSETRGTYEQYFGPGTRLTVT.

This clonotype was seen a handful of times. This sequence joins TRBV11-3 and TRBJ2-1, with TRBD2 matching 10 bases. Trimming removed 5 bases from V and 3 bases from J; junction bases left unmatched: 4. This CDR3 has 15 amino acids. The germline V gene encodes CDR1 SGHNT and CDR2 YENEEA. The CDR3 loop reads CASSRTSGIYNEQFF. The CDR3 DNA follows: TGTGCCAGCAGCCGAACTAGCGGGATCTACAATGAGCAGTTCTTC.

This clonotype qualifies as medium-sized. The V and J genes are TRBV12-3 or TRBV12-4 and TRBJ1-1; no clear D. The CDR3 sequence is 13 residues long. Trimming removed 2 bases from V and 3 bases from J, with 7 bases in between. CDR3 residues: CASSLSPDTEAFF. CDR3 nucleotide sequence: TGTGCCAGCAGTTTATCCCCCGACACTGAAGCTTTCTTT.

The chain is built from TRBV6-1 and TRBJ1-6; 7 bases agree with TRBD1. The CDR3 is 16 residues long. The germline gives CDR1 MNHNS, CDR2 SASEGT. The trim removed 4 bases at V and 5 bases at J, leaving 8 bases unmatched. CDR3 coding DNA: TGTGCCAGCAGTGGGCTGGGACAGCCAAATAATTCACCCCTCCACTTT. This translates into CASSGLGQPNNSPLHF.

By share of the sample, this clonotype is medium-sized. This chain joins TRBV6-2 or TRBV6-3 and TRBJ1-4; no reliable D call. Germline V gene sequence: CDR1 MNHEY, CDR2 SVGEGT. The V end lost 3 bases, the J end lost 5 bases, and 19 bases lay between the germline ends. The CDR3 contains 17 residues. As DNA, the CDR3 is TGTGCCAGCAGTTATAATTACCGGGGTCCCCAGAATGAAAAACTGTTTTTT. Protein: CASSYNYRGPQNEKLFF.

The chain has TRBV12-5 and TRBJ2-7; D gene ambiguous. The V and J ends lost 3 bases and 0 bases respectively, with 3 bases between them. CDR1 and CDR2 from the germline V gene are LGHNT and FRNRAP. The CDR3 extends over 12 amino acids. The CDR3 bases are TGTGCTAGTGGTTTCTACTCCTACGAGCAGTACTTC. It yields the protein CASGFYSYEQYF.

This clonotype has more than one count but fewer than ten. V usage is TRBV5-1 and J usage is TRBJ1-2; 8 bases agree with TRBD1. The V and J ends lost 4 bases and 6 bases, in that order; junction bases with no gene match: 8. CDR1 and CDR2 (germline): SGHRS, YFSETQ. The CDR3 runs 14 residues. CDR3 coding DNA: TGCGCCAGCAGCGGCGGACAGGGCCTTAATGGCTACACCTTC. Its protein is CASSGGQGLNGYTF.

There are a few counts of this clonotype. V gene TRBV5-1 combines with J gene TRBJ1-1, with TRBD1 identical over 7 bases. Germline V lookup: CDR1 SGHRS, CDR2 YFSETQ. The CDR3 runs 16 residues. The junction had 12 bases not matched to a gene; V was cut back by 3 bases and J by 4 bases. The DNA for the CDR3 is TGCGCCAGCAGCTACGGTTCCGGGACAGAATCCACTGAAGCTTTCTTT. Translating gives CASSYGSGTESTEAFF.